These 14 T cell receptor beta chains came from one sample sequenced in a study of blood T cell repertoires in COVID-19. TCRdb's table, derived via immunoSEQ multiplex PCR, lists solely in-frame clones and lacks some. Of around 270,000 clones detected, around 88% appear once; the ten largest clones hold 0.7% to 0.9%. Sequences were obtained from peripheral blood. The receptors shown here come from a young man with acute or convalescent COVID-19.

The chain combines TRBV30 with TRBJ1-1; D ambiguous. This CDR3 comprises 13 residues. Trimming pared 0 bases from V and 5 bases from J, leaving 10 bases between. Germline-derived CDR1 and CDR2 are GTSNPN and SVGIG (reference sequence). As DNA, the CDR3 is TGTGCCTGGAGTGTATCGGGAGGGACTGAAGCTTTCTTT. Its translation: CAWSVSGGTEAFF.

This chain joins TRBV2 and TRBJ1-1; D not resolved. The V and J ends lost 6 bases and 4 bases respectively, with 15 bases between them. Germline V lookup: CDR1 SNHLY, CDR2 FYNNEI. This CDR3 has 14 amino acids. CDR3 sequence reads: CASSGVQRVTEAFF. Written as DNA, the CDR3 is TGTGCCAGCAGCGGGGTACAACGGGTCACTGAAGCTTTCTTT.

The sample holds one count of this clone. The chain uses TRBV7-9 and TRBJ2-2; D remains ambiguous. With 2 bases removed from V and 9 bases from J, the gap between germline ends came to 10 bases. The CDR3 has 13 residues. The germline gives CDR1 SEHNR, CDR2 FQNEAQ (reference sequence). The CDR3: CASSLTRVRELFF. The DNA for the CDR3 is TGTGCCAGCAGCTTAACCCGGGTCCGGGAGCTGTTTTTT.

The chain joins TRBV30 to TRBJ1-6, with 7 bases matching TRBD1. V dropped 1 base and J dropped 14; count of bases not matched to a gene: 8. This CDR3 is built from 13 residues. Germline CDR1 GTSNPN, CDR2 SVGIG (reference sequence). CDR3 DNA sequence: TGTGCCTGGAGTGACGGAGGGGGCAGGACCCTCCACTTT. Encoded protein: CAWSDGGGRTLHF.

The chain is built from TRBV6-5 and TRBJ2-7; 8 nucleotides align to TRBD2. V shed 6 bases, J shed 3 bases, and the junction held 10 bases outside the gene matches. There are 15 residues in the CDR3. Germline values: CDR1 MNHEY, CDR2 SVGAGI. The CDR3 is CASRTSGTRVYEQYF. The CDR3 region has the DNA TGTGCCAGCAGGACCTCCGGGACTAGGGTCTACGAGCAGTACTTC.

J is TRBJ1-3 and V is TRBV18; 8 bases are a match to TRBD1. V was clipped by 1 base and J by 6 bases; unmatched bases: 17. Germline V CDR1 and CDR2: KGHSH, LQKENI. This CDR3 comprises 19 residues. The CDR3 nucleotides read TGTGCCAGCTCACCACTGGGTTCCAGGGGGCCCACGAGAGAAAACACCATATATTTT. This encodes CASSPLGSRGPTRENTIYF.

The chain is built from TRBV6-1 and TRBJ1-1; the D is unclear. Looked up from germline, CDR1 is MNHNS and CDR2 is SASEGT. The V end was cut by 1 base, the J end by 1 base, with 4 bases between. The CDR3 is 13 residues long. The CDR3 DNA reads TGTGCCAGCAGTGAAGACAAGAACACTGAAGCTTTCTTT. The encoded protein is CASSEDKNTEAFF.

The chain employs TRBV18 and TRBJ1-1, with D possibly matching TRBD1 (6 bases). Trimming cost V 1 base and J 4 bases, with 10 bases left between them. Germline V gene lookup returns CDR1 KGHSH and CDR2 LQKENI. This CDR3 has 14 residues. In DNA, the CDR3 is TGTGCCAGCTCACCACAGGGGGGGGGCACTGAAGCTTTCTTT. It translates to CASSPQGGGTEAFF.

The chain couples TRBV14 to TRBJ2-3; perhaps TRBD2 as D (6 bases). V lost 1 base and J lost 2, with 13 bases in between. This CDR3 is 16 amino acids long. In germline, CDR1 is SGHDN, CDR2 FVKESK. CDR3 DNA: TGTGCCAGCAGCCAAGGTGGCCTAGCGCCCACAGATACGCAGTATTTT. Its translation is CASSQGGLAPTDTQYF.

This chain uses TRBV7-6 with TRBJ1-1; D not certain. The CDR3 is 11 residues long. The V gene lost 4 bases and the J gene lost 3 bases, with 3 bases spanning the gap. Germline values: CDR1 SGHVS, CDR2 FNYEAQ. In nucleotides, the CDR3 is TGTGCCAGCAGCTCCGACACTGAAGCTTTCTTT. Its protein is CASSSDTEAFF.

CDR3 coding DNA: TGTGCCAGCAGCTTAGGGACAGGGTACGAACAGCCCCAGCATTTT. This gives the protein CASSLGTGYEQPQHF. The V and J genes are TRBV11-2 and TRBJ1-5; 8 positions agree with TRBD1. V shed 1 base, J shed 7 bases, and the junction held 6 bases outside the gene matches. Per the germline V gene, CDR1 is SGHAT and CDR2 is FQNNGV. This CDR3 has 15 residues.

This clone was seen once. The chain recombines TRBV5-5 with TRBJ2-5, with 12 bases lining up with TRBD2. Trimming at V came to 0 bases and at J to 0 bases, leaving 9 bases not matched to a gene. This CDR3 has 19 residues. Germline V gene data show CDR1 as SGHKS and CDR2 as YYEKEE (reference sequence). CDR3 in amino acids: CASSLALTSGGEYQETQYF. The CDR3 DNA is TGTGCCAGCAGCTTGGCCTTGACTAGCGGGGGAGAGTACCAAGAGACCCAGTACTTC.

The V and J genes are TRBV19 and TRBJ1-2; 7 nucleotides agree with TRBD1. CDR3 length: 15 residues. Germline assignment: CDR1 LNHDA and CDR2 SQIVND (reference sequence). Unmatched junction bases numbered 8, after V lost 7 bases and J lost 0 bases. The CDR3: CASIQPGGSNYGYTF. CDR3 sequence (DNA): TGTGCCAGTATCCAACCAGGGGGATCTAACTATGGCTACACCTTC.

This clone was seen more than once but under ten times. J is TRBJ1-1 and V is TRBV18; 8 bases align to TRBD1. After removal of 5 bases from V and 9 bases from J, the junction contained 14 bases not matched to a gene. Per the germline V gene, CDR1 is KGHSH and CDR2 is LQKENI. This CDR3 has 15 residues. CDR3 nucleotides: TGTGCCAGCTCAGTCGATGTGGGACAGGCAATCAAAGCTTTCTTT. This gives the protein CASSVDVGQAIKAFF.